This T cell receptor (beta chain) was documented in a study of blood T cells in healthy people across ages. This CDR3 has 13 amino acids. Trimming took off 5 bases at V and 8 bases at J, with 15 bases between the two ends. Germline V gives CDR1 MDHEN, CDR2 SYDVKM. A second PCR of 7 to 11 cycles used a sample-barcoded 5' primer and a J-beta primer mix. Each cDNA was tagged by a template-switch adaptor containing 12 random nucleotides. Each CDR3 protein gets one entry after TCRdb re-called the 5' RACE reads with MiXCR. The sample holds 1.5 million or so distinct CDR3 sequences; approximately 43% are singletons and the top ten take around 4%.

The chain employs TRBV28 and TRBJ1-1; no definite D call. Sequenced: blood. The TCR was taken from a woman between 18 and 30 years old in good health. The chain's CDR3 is CASSLLGSKEAFF. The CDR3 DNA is TGTGCCAGCAGTCTCCTAGGAAGCAAGGAAGCTTTCTTT.